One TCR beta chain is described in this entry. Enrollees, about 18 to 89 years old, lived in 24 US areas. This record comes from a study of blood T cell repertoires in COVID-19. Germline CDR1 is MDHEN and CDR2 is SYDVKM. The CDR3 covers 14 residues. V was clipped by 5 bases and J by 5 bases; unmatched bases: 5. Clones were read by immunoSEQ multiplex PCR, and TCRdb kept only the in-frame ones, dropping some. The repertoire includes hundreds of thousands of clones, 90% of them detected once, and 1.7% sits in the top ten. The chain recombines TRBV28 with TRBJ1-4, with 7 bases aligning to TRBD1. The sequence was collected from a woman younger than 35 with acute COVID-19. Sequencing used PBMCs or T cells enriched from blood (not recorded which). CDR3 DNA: TGTGCCAGCAGTCACCGGGACAGAAATGAAAAACTGTTTTTT. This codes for CASSHRDRNEKLFF.